The T cell receptor beta chain described here comes from a study of blood T cells in healthy people across ages. Then a second PCR, running roughly 7 to 11 cycles, was carried out with a sample-barcoded 5' primer and a J-beta primer mix. TCRdb called the 5' RACE reads again in MiXCR, with one record for every CDR3 protein. The repertoire consists of about 780,000 distinct CDR3 sequences, with around 45% occurring once and the leading ten covering 15% to 20%. V lost 2 bases and J 2 bases, leaving 5 bases between the germline ends. Germline V lookup: CDR1 SQVTM, CDR2 ANQGSEA. CDR3 size: 12 residues. This clonotype was counted ten times or more.

What was sequenced was blood. The gene calls are TRBV29-1 and TRBJ2-3; no clear D gene. The sequence derives from a man of 80 years or more in good health. CDR3 loop: CSVESLTDTQYF. The CDR3 nucleotides read TGCAGCGTTGAATCCCTCACAGATACGCAGTATTTT.